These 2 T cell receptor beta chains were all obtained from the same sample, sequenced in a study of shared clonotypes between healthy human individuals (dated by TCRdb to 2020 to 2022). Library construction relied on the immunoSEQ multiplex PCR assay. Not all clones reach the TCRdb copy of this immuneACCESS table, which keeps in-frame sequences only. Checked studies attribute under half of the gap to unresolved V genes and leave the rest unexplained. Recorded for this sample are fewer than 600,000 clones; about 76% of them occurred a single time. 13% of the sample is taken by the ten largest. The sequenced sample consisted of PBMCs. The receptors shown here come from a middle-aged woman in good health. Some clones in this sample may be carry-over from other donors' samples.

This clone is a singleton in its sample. The CDR3: CASSQDGGEVGELFF. CDR3 nucleotide sequence: TGCGCCAGCAGCCAAGATGGCGGGGAGGTGGGGGAGCTGTTTTTT. The chain uses TRBV4-3 and TRBJ2-2; D perhaps matches TRBD2 (6 bases). The germline gives CDR1 LGHNA, CDR2 YSLEER. Trimming took off 0 bases at V and 8 bases at J, with 13 bases between the two ends. The CDR3 extends over 15 amino acids.

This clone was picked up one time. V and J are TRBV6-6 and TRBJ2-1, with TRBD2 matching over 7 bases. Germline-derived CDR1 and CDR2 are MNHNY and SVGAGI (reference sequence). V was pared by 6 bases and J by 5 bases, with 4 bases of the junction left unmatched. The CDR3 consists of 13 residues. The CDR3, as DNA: TGTGCCAGCAGACGAGGACTAGACAATGAGCAGTTCTTC. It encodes CASRRGLDNEQFF.